This entry lists 15 T cell receptor beta chains sequenced from one sample in a study of shared clonotypes between healthy human individuals. Using immunoSEQ multiplex PCR, the repertoire was profiled, and TCRdb retains in-frame clones only, with some absent. The repertoire includes more than 2 million clones, 95% of them detected once, and roughly 0.13% sits in the top ten. The sample comprised naive CD4+ T cells sorted from blood. This sample's subset: CD45RA+ positively selected. These receptors were obtained from a man in his late teens or twenties in good health.

The chain employs TRBV28 and TRBJ2-3; 7 positions match TRBD1. From germline, CDR1 is MDHEN and CDR2 SYDVKM. The CDR3 runs 17 residues. Trimming at V came to 3 bases and at J to 2 bases, leaving 11 bases not matched to a gene. CDR3 in DNA: TGTGCCAGCAGTTTTCAGTCCCCGGGACAGAACACAGATACGCAGTATTTT. It yields the protein CASSFQSPGQNTDTQYF.

As for this clone: This CDR3 is also generated by other DNA sequences in the sample. The chain is built from TRBV9 and TRBJ2-1; 9 bases are a match to TRBD2. CDR1 is SGDLS, CDR2 YYNGEE, per germline. V trimming: 0 bases; J trimming: 4 bases; junction bases outside the gene matches: 2. The CDR3 is 15 amino acids. This CDR3 reads CASSVGSGSYNEQFF. The CDR3 DNA sequence: TGTGCCAGCAGCGTAGGTAGCGGGAGTTACAATGAGCAGTTCTTC.

The count of this clone is one. The chain is built from TRBV5-1 and TRBJ1-2; D gene unclear. Germline loops: CDR1 SGHRS, CDR2 YFSETQ. Between the trimmed V and J ends, which lost 0 bases and 4 bases, there was a span of 13 bases. The CDR3 has 15 residues. In DNA, the CDR3 is TGCGCCAGCAGCTTGGCCTCAGCGGTTCTCTATGGCTACACCTTC. Its protein is CASSLASAVLYGYTF.

This chain uses TRBV30 with TRBJ1-2, with unresolved D. Germline CDR1 is GTSNPN and CDR2 is SVGIG (reference sequence). The V gene lost 0 bases and the J gene lost 2 bases, with 10 bases spanning the gap. The CDR3 loop spans 14 amino acids. The CDR3 DNA reads as TGTGCCTGGAGTGTATATAAGGGAAACTATGGCTACACCTTC. Protein product: CAWSVYKGNYGYTF.

This clone was recorded only once. The chain combines TRBV9 with TRBJ2-7; perhaps TRBD2 as D (6 bases). Trimming cost V 0 bases and J 3 bases, with 13 bases left between them. Per the germline V gene, CDR1 is SGDLS and CDR2 is YYNGEE. The CDR3 contains 15 residues. The CDR3 coding sequence is TGTGCCAGCAGCGTAGACGGGGGAATAAGCTACGAGCAGTACTTC. This translates into CASSVDGGISYEQYF.

The CDR3 here is CASSYGQGDYNEQFF. CDR3 nucleotide sequence: TGTGCCAGCAGTTACGGGCAGGGGGACTACAATGAGCAGTTCTTC. The chain links TRBV6-6 to TRBJ2-1; TRBD1 matches 7 bases. The germline V gene has CDR1 MNHNY and CDR2 SVGAGI (reference sequence). The V gene end was trimmed by 2 bases and the J gene end by 3 bases; junction bases not matched to a gene: 4. The CDR3 has 15 amino acids.

On this clone itself: Other DNA sequences from this sample encode an identical CDR3 as well. The chain combines TRBV2 with TRBJ1-5; no definite D call. Trimming stripped 4 bases from V and 2 bases from J, with 6 bases between. Germline V gives CDR1 SNHLY, CDR2 FYNNEI. The CDR3 spans 13 residues. CDR3 DNA sequence: TGTGCCAGCAGTGGCACGGGCAATCAGCCCCAGCATTTT. Its translation is CASSGTGNQPQHF.

This chain joins TRBV29-1 and TRBJ1-1; no reliable D call. Germline V lookup: CDR1 SQVTM, CDR2 ANQGSEA. The V end was cut by 6 bases, the J end by 6 bases, with 11 bases between. This CDR3 comprises 11 residues. CDR3 sequence (DNA): TGCAGCGTCCGGAATGCGGCTGAAGCTTTCTTT. It encodes CSVRNAAEAFF.

The chain is built from TRBV6-5 and TRBJ2-7, with D unclear. This CDR3 comprises 10 residues. Per germline, CDR1 MNHEY and CDR2 SVGAGI. V lost 10 bases to trimming and J lost 3 bases, with 7 bases between them. The CDR3 loop is CANPVYEQYF. The CDR3 DNA reads as TGTGCCAACCCAGTCTACGAGCAGTACTTC.

The V gene is TRBV10-3, the J gene TRBJ1-3, with D uncertain. The ends were cut back, 4 bases at V and 0 bases at J, with 4 bases in the middle. CDR1 and CDR2 from the germline V gene are ENHRY and SYGVKD. CDR3 length: 13 amino acids. CDR3 DNA: TGTGCCATCAGTGGGGGCTCTGGAAACACCATATATTTT. It encodes CAISGGSGNTIYF.

A remark on this clone: Other DNA sequences from this sample encode an identical CDR3 as well. The gene calls are TRBV5-5 and TRBJ1-2; D remains ambiguous. The CDR3 is made up of 13 amino acids. The V and J ends lost 4 bases and 0 bases respectively, with 7 bases between them. CDR1 SGHKS and CDR2 YYEKEE come from the germline V gene (reference sequence). The CDR3 region is CASSPDTNYGYTF. The CDR3 coding sequence is TGTGCCAGCAGCCCAGATACTAACTATGGCTACACCTTC.

This clone has only one observation. This rearrangement joins TRBV7-2 to TRBJ1-2, with D perhaps TRBD1 (5 bases). This CDR3 has 13 residues. The ends were cut back, 1 base at V and 8 bases at J, with 11 bases in the middle. Germline loops: CDR1 SGHTA, CDR2 FQGNSA. Written as DNA, the CDR3 is TGTGCCAGCAGCTTAGGGCGGGACCGGGGCTACACCTTC. The encoded protein is CASSLGRDRGYTF.

V usage is TRBV7-2 and J usage is TRBJ2-3, with D tentatively TRBD1 (6 bases). Trimming pared 5 bases from V and 5 bases from J, leaving 20 bases between. The germline V gene encodes CDR1 SGHTA and CDR2 FQGNSA. The CDR3 consists of 16 residues. Here the CDR3 DNA reads TGTGCCAGCAGCCTAGAGGGGACAACGAGGCGAGATACGCAGTATTTT. The encoded protein is CASSLEGTTRRDTQYF. The entire variable domain, with the rest obtained from reference TRBV7-2 and TRBJ2-3, is as follows: GAGVSQSPSNKVTEKGKDVELRCDPISGHTALYWYRQSLGQGLEFLIYFQGNSAPDKSGLPSDRFSAERTGGSVSTLTIQRTQQEDSAVYLCASSLEGTTRRDTQYFGPGTRLTVL.

The genes are TRBV30 and TRBJ1-2; 8 bases line up with TRBD1. CDR3 length equals 14 residues. J gave up 7 bases and V 1 base, and 8 bases lay outside the gene matches. CDR1 is GTSNPN and CDR2 is SVGIG in the germline V gene (reference sequence). The chain's CDR3 is CAWSGMTGEGGYTF. For the CDR3, the DNA is TGTGCCTGGAGTGGAATGACAGGGGAAGGTGGCTACACCTTC.

V and J are TRBV28 and TRBJ1-5; 9 bases line up with TRBD1. Germline V gene data show CDR1 as MDHEN and CDR2 as SYDVKM. V shed 2 bases and J 5 bases; nucleotides not matched to a gene: 10. The CDR3 consists of 17 residues. Written as DNA, the CDR3 is TGTGCCAGCAGTTTAGGGGGTAGTGGGGACAGGGATCAGCCCCAGCATTTT. Translated: CASSLGGSGDRDQPQHF.